The 17 T cell receptor beta chains below come from one sample, sequenced in a study of T cell responses to AZD1222 COVID-19 vaccine. TCRdb's table, derived via immunoSEQ multiplex PCR, lists solely in-frame clones and lacks some. The sample contains some 100,000 clones, around 87% of which appear only once. Sequencing used peripheral blood, obtained on day 0 of AZD1222 vaccination. The origin of the receptors is an adult in good health.

This chain joins TRBV7-2 and TRBJ1-1, with D tentatively TRBD1 (5 bases). This CDR3 has 17 amino acids. Germline CDR1 SGHTA, CDR2 FQGNSA. The germline V and J ends were trimmed by 5 bases and 1 base, with 20 bases remaining between them. The CDR3 DNA reads TGTGCCAGCAGCCGTGTTCGGGGCAACCCCCCGAACACTGAAGCTTTCTTT. Translated, it gives CASSRVRGNPPNTEAFF.

The rearrangement joins TRBV6-4 to TRBJ2-3; D not resolved. The V and J ends lost 3 bases and 0 bases respectively, with 7 bases between them. The germline V gene has CDR1 MRHNA and CDR2 SNTAGT. This CDR3 has 14 amino acids. The CDR3 region is CASSESQSTDTQYF. Here the CDR3 DNA reads TGTGCCAGCAGTGAGTCTCAAAGCACAGATACGCAGTATTTT.

The CDR3 spells CASSQRTRGHLHF. The CDR3 region has the DNA TGTGCCAGCAGCCAGCGCACCCGGGGCCACCTTCATTTT. V gene TRBV3-1 (or the pseudogene TRBV3-2) combines with J gene TRBJ1-5; the D gene is possibly TRBD1 (5 bases). The CDR3 runs 13 residues. V was trimmed by 3 bases and J by 16 bases, leaving 19 bases between them. Germline V gene data show CDR1 as LGHDT and CDR2 as YNNKEL (reference sequence).

Here the CDR3 DNA reads TGTGCCAGCTCACGTGGGGGAGGGGAAACTGAAGCTTTCTTT. This encodes CASSRGGGETEAFF. The chain recombines TRBV18 with TRBJ1-1; D might be TRBD1 (5 bases). The germline V and J ends were trimmed by 4 bases and 5 bases, with 14 bases remaining between them. CDR1 and CDR2 from the germline V gene are KGHSH and LQKENI. The length of the CDR3 is 14 residues.

V gene TRBV5-1 combines with J gene TRBJ1-1; D is perhaps TRBD1 (6 bases). Germline CDR1 is SGHRS and CDR2 is YFSETQ. With 4 bases removed from V and 6 bases from J, the gap between germline ends came to 19 bases. CDR3 length: 15 amino acids. The CDR3 region has the DNA TGCGCCAGCAGCCGGTCATCCGGGACAAAATCTGAAGCTTTCTTT. Translation gives CASSRSSGTKSEAFF.

The gene calls are TRBV5-6 and TRBJ1-6; D not resolved. CDR3 length: 16 amino acids. Germline V gene data show CDR1 as SGHDT and CDR2 as YYEEEE. Trimming removed 6 bases from V and 0 bases from J, with 13 bases in between. The CDR3 spells CASNQVGSSYNSPLHF. The CDR3, as DNA: TGTGCCAGCAACCAAGTGGGGAGCTCCTATAATTCACCCCTCCACTTT.

The chain combines TRBV6-5 with TRBJ1-2; D might be TRBD1 (6 bases). CDR1 is MNHEY, CDR2 SVGAGI, per germline. The CDR3 runs to 13 residues. Trimming shortened V by 9 bases and J by 8 bases, and 19 bases separated the two germline ends. Here the CDR3 reads CASTLTGLEGYTF. Written as DNA, the CDR3 is TGTGCCAGTACCCTTACAGGGCTCGAAGGCTACACCTTC.

V and J are TRBV29-1 and TRBJ1-1, with D uncertain. V was cut by 0 bases and J by 1 base, with 3 bases left in between. The germline CDR1 and CDR2 sequences are SQVTM and ANQGSEA. The CDR3 runs to 12 residues. This chain's CDR3 is CSVEDQNTEAFF. CDR3 in DNA: TGCAGCGTTGAAGACCAGAACACTGAAGCTTTCTTT.

This chain connects TRBV20-1 to TRBJ1-5; no clear D. Trimming cost V 6 bases and J 3 bases, with 6 bases left between them. There are 11 residues in the CDR3. Per germline, CDR1 DFQATT and CDR2 SNEGSKA (reference sequence). CDR3 in DNA: TGCAGTGCGATTGACAATCAGCCCCAGCATTTT. It encodes CSAIDNQPQHF.

This clone was seen a single time. The chain has TRBV30 and TRBJ1-6, with D tentatively TRBD1 (6 bases). Germline values: CDR1 GTSNPN, CDR2 SVGIG (reference sequence). This CDR3 is 16 amino acids long. The V end lost 4 bases, the J end lost 7 bases, and 20 bases lay between the germline ends. The CDR3 loop is CAWTSRGGRWNSPLHF. DNA of the CDR3: TGTGCCTGGACCTCAAGGGGGGGTCGTTGGAATTCACCCCTCCACTTT.

In this sample, this clone turned up once. This CDR3 is CASSLGQLTEAFF. CDR3 DNA sequence: TGCGCCAGCAGCTTGGGACAGTTAACTGAAGCTTTCTTT. The chain recombines TRBV5-1 with TRBJ1-1, with D maybe TRBD1 (5 bases). V lost 0 bases and J 5 bases, leaving 8 bases between the germline ends. Germline V gives CDR1 SGHRS, CDR2 YFSETQ. The CDR3 sequence is 13 residues long.

J is TRBJ1-2 and V is TRBV2; no clear D. Trimming pared 4 bases from V and 8 bases from J, leaving 11 bases between. The CDR3 extends over 12 amino acids. The V gene's germline CDR1 is SNHLY and CDR2 FYNNEI. The CDR3 region has the DNA TGTGCCAGCAGTGGGGGTTCAGGAGGCTACACCTTC. Its protein is CASSGGSGGYTF.

This rearrangement joins TRBV5-1 to TRBJ1-4, with TRBD1 identical over 7 bases. The V segment lost 4 bases and the J segment 8 bases; nucleotides outside the gene matches: 8. This CDR3 contains 14 residues. The germline V gene has CDR1 SGHRS and CDR2 YFSETQ. CDR3 in amino acids: CASSADRVVEKLFF. The CDR3 DNA sequence: TGCGCCAGCAGCGCCGACAGGGTTGTAGAAAAACTGTTTTTT.

This chain joins TRBV19 and TRBJ2-6; possibly TRBD2 for D (7 bases). V lost 8 bases and J lost 2, with 16 bases in between. The CDR3 extends over 16 amino acids. From germline, CDR1 is LNHDA and CDR2 SQIVND (reference sequence). The CDR3 is CASLPSGGPGANVLTF. CDR3 DNA sequence: TGTGCCAGTCTTCCCTCCGGGGGGCCTGGGGCCAACGTCCTGACTTTC.

The rearrangement uses TRBV11-2 and TRBJ1-1; the D is unclear. Germline V gene data show CDR1 as SGHAT and CDR2 as FQNNGV. V lost 4 bases and J lost 1, with 7 bases in between. The CDR3 covers 13 residues. The CDR3 sequence: CASSSGGNTEAFF. DNA for the CDR3: TGTGCCAGCAGCTCAGGAGGGAACACTGAAGCTTTCTTT.

The chain is built from TRBV27 and TRBJ2-7; 7 positions agree with TRBD2. J was trimmed by 3 bases and V by 3 bases; bases with no gene match: 8. The CDR3 is 15 residues long. CDR1 and CDR2 (germline): MNHEY, SMNVEV (reference sequence). CDR3 in amino acids: CASSLAGLINYEQYF. CDR3 bases: TGTGCCAGCAGTTTGGCGGGACTAATTAACTACGAGCAGTACTTC.

The chain recombines TRBV7-8 with TRBJ1-2, with a possible D match to TRBD1 (6 bases). Germline CDR1 is SGHVS and CDR2 is FQNEAQ. There are 14 residues in the CDR3. Trimming pared 5 bases from V and 0 bases from J, leaving 10 bases between. The CDR3 DNA follows: TGTGCCAGCAGCGGCCGGGACACTAACTATGGCTACACCTTC. Amino acids: CASSGRDTNYGYTF. Complete variable domain (other parts from reference TRBV7-8 and TRBJ1-2): GAGVSQSPRYKVAKRGQDVALRCDPISGHVSLFWYQQALGQGPEFLTYFQNEAQLDKSGLPSDRFFAERPEGSVSTLKIQRTQQEDSAVYLCASSGRDTNYGYTFGSGTRLTVV.